One sample yielded the 8 T cell receptor beta chains listed below, sequenced in a study of blood T cell repertoires in COVID-19 (dated by TCRdb to between 2020 and 2021). The library was built by means of the immunoSEQ multiplex PCR assay. TCRdb retrieved this table from immuneACCESS and kept in-frame rearrangements only. Not all clones are present; in checked studies, unresolved V genes account for under half, and no reason is known for the remainder. For this sample the table gives about 140,000 clones, of which about nine tenths were detected only once. The top ten constitute about 1.5% of the sample. Source material: peripheral blood. These receptors all come from a human donor in a cohort sampled during active COVID-19.

The V gene is TRBV28, the J gene TRBJ2-7; 7 positions agree with TRBD1. After removal of 3 bases from V and 3 bases from J, the junction contained 5 bases not matched to a gene. The germline V gene encodes CDR1 MDHEN and CDR2 SYDVKM. The CDR3 spans 14 residues. CDR3 protein: CASSFPGQVYEQYF. The CDR3 DNA is TGTGCCAGCAGTTTCCCTGGACAGGTCTACGAGCAGTACTTC.

CDR3 bases: TGTGCCAGCAGCCGAGGGACAGCCTTTCAAGAGACCCAGTACTTC. It yields the protein CASSRGTAFQETQYF. The chain is built from TRBV5-5 and TRBJ2-5, with TRBD1 matching over 7 bases. Germline loops: CDR1 SGHKS, CDR2 YYEKEE (reference sequence). The CDR3 is 15 residues long. V lost 4 bases to trimming and J lost 2 bases; unmatched junction nucleotides: 8. Full variable domain (outside the CDR3, taken from reference TRBV5-5 and TRBJ2-5): DAGVTQSPTHLIKTRGQQVTLRCSPISGHKSVSWYQQVLGQGPQFIFQYYEKEERGRGNFPDRFSARQFPNYSSELNVNALLLGDSALYLCASSRGTAFQETQYFGPGTRLLVL.

The CDR3 nucleotides are TGCGCCAGCAGTCCTGAACAGCTGAACACTGAAGCTTTCTTT. Its translation: CASSPEQLNTEAFF. The rearrangement joins TRBV10-2 to TRBJ1-1, with unresolved D. Germline V gives CDR1 WSHSY, CDR2 SAAADI. The CDR3 runs to 14 residues. The V gene lost 5 bases and the J gene lost 0 bases, with 10 bases spanning the gap.

This clone was counted ten times or more. This chain connects TRBV4-2 to TRBJ2-7; D possibly corresponds to TRBD2 (6 bases). V was shortened by 0 bases and J by 4 bases, with 22 bases between the two germline ends. The CDR3 length is 18 residues. Germline V gene lookup returns CDR1 LGHNA and CDR2 YNFKEQ. The CDR3 DNA reads as TGTGCCAGCAGCCAAGATCTCCCCCGGGGAGGATTCTGGTACGAGCAGTACTTC. It yields the protein CASSQDLPRGGFWYEQYF.

The rearrangement links TRBV7-9 to TRBJ2-2; a weak D match, TRBD2 (5 bases). Germline CDR1 reads SEHNR; CDR2 reads FQNEAQ (reference sequence). CDR3 size: 18 residues. The ends were cut back, 1 base at V and 5 bases at J, with 20 bases in the middle. The CDR3 is CASSLVLRDDPGTGELFF. The CDR3 region has the DNA TGTGCCAGCAGCTTAGTCCTCCGGGATGACCCGGGTACCGGGGAGCTGTTTTTT.

This chain links TRBV5-1 with TRBJ2-1; TRBD2 matches at 9 bases. V lost 4 bases, J lost 6 bases, and 11 bases stayed unmatched. The CDR3 has 16 amino acids. Germline values: CDR1 SGHRS, CDR2 YFSETQ. CDR3 in amino acids: CASSPFSGSGGNEQFF. The CDR3 DNA sequence: TGCGCCAGCAGCCCATTCTCTGGTAGCGGGGGCAATGAGCAGTTCTTC.

The chain carries TRBV7-3 and TRBJ1-1; D ambiguous. This CDR3 comprises 14 residues. Trimming took 2 bases from V and 1 from J, leaving 8 bases between them. Looked up from germline, CDR1 is SGHTA and CDR2 is FQGTGA. The CDR3 sequence: CASSLWAQNTEAFF. CDR3 in DNA: TGTGCCAGCAGCTTATGGGCCCAGAACACTGAAGCTTTCTTT.

This clone was detected only a few times. The chain combines TRBV30 with TRBJ1-5; the D gene is possibly TRBD1 (6 bases). CDR1 GTSNPN and CDR2 SVGIG come from the germline V gene (reference sequence). This CDR3 has 12 residues. The germline V and J ends were trimmed by 3 bases and 6 bases, with 9 bases remaining between them. CDR3 sequence: CAWRRDTQPQHF. The DNA of the CDR3 is TGTGCCTGGAGAAGGGACACTCAGCCCCAGCATTTT.